Listed below are T cell receptor beta chains from one sample, sequenced in a study of T cell changes during pregnancy in multiple sclerosis. The data were produced by immunoSEQ multiplex PCR, yet TCRdb's version contains in-frame clones alone and is incomplete. The sample consists of approximately 110,000 clones, 80% to 95% of them appearing once. The sequencing used peripheral blood, collected after pregnancy. Receptors were obtained from a female donor with multiple sclerosis, enrolled in a pregnancy study. CDR3s include the opening cysteine and the closing phenylalanine or tryptophan. A D gene is named only where the DNA matches it firmly. The listing skips clone size in some rows; elsewhere it reads once, few, many or a size class.

>TRBJ2-3|TRBD1|-|TRBV6-1
CASSEGTGHTDTQYF
TGTGCCAGCAGTGAAGGGACAGGACACACAGATACGCAGTATTTT
>TRBJ2-5|-|-|TRBV5-6
CASSERGTRETQYF
TGTGCCAGCAGCGAAAGGGGCACCAGGGAGACCCAGTACTTC
>TRBJ2-7|-|few|TRBV7-3
CASSPQGSSYEQYF
TGTGCCAGCAGCCCGCAGGGCAGCTCCTACGAGCAGTACTTC
>TRBJ2-1|-|-|TRBV27
CASSFLAGANEQFF
-
>TRBJ2-4|-|-|TRBV27
CASSRSEVGNIQYF
TGTGCCAGCAGCAGGTCGGAGGTAGGAAACATTCAGTACTTC
>TRBJ1-2|TRBD1|-|TRBV5-5
CASSLEGQVGGYTF
TGTGCCAGCAGCTTGGAGGGACAGGTCGGGGGCTACACCTTC
>TRBJ1-1|-|once|TRBV6-6
CASSQGGTEAFF
TGTGCCAGCAGCCAAGGGGGAACTGAAGCTTTCTTT
>TRBJ1-5|-|-|TRBV19
CASSISDIRNQPQHF
TGTGCCAGTAGTATCTCGGACATTCGCAATCAGCCCCAGCATTTT
>TRBJ2-7|-|-|TRBV6-5
CASSPGLRYEQYF
TGTGCCAGCAGTCCAGGACTCCGTTACGAGCAGTACTTC
>TRBJ1-5|-|-|TRBV19
CASSIRSEGSNQPQHF
TGTGCCAGTAGTATTCGGTCAGAGGGTAGCAATCAGCCCCAGCATTTT
>TRBJ2-3|TRBD2|-|TRBV2
CATSGTSGGAFPDTQYF
TGTGCCACCTCCGGGACTAGCGGGGGGGCTTTTCCGGATACGCAGTATTTT
>TRBJ1-1|-|-|TRBV7-6
CASSAPGRMNTEAFF
TGTGCCAGCAGCGCACCAGGGAGGATGAACACTGAAGCTTTCTTT
>TRBJ2-7|-|-|TRBV20-1
CSAQLGAEQYF
TGCAGTGCTCAACTAGGTGCCGAGCAGTACTTC
>TRBJ2-1|TRBD2|-|TRBV5-6
CASSFPTSGVDNEQFF
TGTGCCAGCAGCTTCCCGACTAGCGGGGTAGACAATGAGCAGTTCTTC
>TRBJ2-7|-|-|TRBV6-5
CASSYASSYEQYF
TGTGCCAGCAGTTACGCTAGCTCCTACGAGCAGTACTTC
>TRBJ1-1|-|-|TRBV7-8
CASSLVRLAVRQTSMNTEAFF
TGTGCCAGCAGCTTAGTGCGACTAGCCGTCAGACAGACTTCCATGAACACTGAAGCTTTCTTT
>TRBJ2-7|-|-|TRBV27
CASRRGGQAYEQYF
TGTGCCAGCAGAAGGGGGGGACAGGCATACGAGCAGTACTTC
>TRBJ2-7|-|-|TRBV2
CASSVRTAANRSAYEQYF
TGTGCCAGCTCGGTCCGGACAGCCGCCAATAGGTCCGCCTACGAGCAGTACTTC
>TRBJ1-2|TRBD1|-|TRBV6-5
CASSASWDGQEGYTF
TGTGCCAGCAGTGCCTCATGGGACGGACAGGAGGGCTACACCTTC
>TRBJ2-7|-|-|TRBV2
CASIPGHNYEQYF
TGTGCCAGCATTCCGGGACATAACTACGAGCAGTACTTC
>TRBJ2-5|-|-|TRBV7-8
CASSPRTVSRDNQETQYF
TGTGCCAGCAGCCCCCGGACTGTCTCCCGGGACAACCAAGAGACCCAGTACTTC
>TRBJ2-1|-|-|TRBV6-1
CASSEVGEVGEQFF
TGTGCCAGCAGTGAAGTGGGGGAGGTGGGTGAGCAGTTCTTC
>TRBJ2-1|TRBD1|-|TRBV11-1
CASSLARMTGGEQFF
TGTGCCAGCAGCTTAGCCCGTATGACAGGGGGCGAGCAGTTCTTC
>TRBJ2-7|TRBD1|-|TRBV4-2
CASSRGTDNYEQYF
TGTGCCAGCAGCAGGGGGACAGATAACTACGAGCAGTACTTC
>TRBJ1-1|TRBD1|-|TRBV7-3
CASSLGQGNTEAFF
TGTGCCAGCAGCTTGGGACAGGGGAACACTGAAGCTTTCTTT
>TRBJ2-1|TRBD2|-|TRBV5-1
CASSLGGTSVYNEQFF
TGCGCCAGCAGCTTGGGGGGGACTAGCGTTTACAATGAGCAGTTCTTC
>TRBJ2-3|-|-|TRBV10-3
CAIKTASTDTQYF
TGTGCCATCAAGACTGCTAGCACAGATACGCAGTATTTT
>TRBJ1-2|-|-|TRBV9
CASSGGRGNYGYTF
TGTGCCAGCAGCGGCGGGAGGGGGAACTATGGCTACACCTTC
>TRBJ1-6|-|-|TRBV27
CASSLLGLSYNSPLHF
TGTGCCAGCAGTTTACTTGGCCTCTCCTATAATTCACCCCTCCACTTT
>TRBJ2-2|-|-|TRBV5-1
CASSREAGELFF
TGCGCCAGCAGCCGAGAGGCCGGGGAGCTGTTTTTT
>TRBJ1-1|-|-|TRBV18
CASSPSTGLSEAFF
TGTGCCAGCTCACCCAGCACTGGGCTTTCAGAAGCTTTCTTT
>TRBJ1-1|-|-|TRBV28
CASSTGSYTEAFF
TGTGCCAGCAGTACAGGGTCTTACACTGAAGCTTTCTTT
>TRBJ1-5|TRBD1|-|TRBV5-8
CASSSTRQGIQPQHF
TGTGCCAGCAGCTCTACAAGACAGGGGATTCAGCCCCAGCATTTT
>TRBJ2-5|TRBD2|-|TRBV5-6
CASSYQRGGEETQYF
TGTGCCAGCAGCTACCAGCGGGGGGGAGAAGAGACCCAGTACTTC
>TRBJ2-1|-|-|TRBV5-1
CASSLGASWDSSYNEQFF
TGCGCCAGCAGCTTGGGGGCTAGCTGGGATAGCTCCTACAATGAGCAGTTCTTC
>TRBJ1-2|-|-|TRBV5-1
CASSLGGEMDGYTF
TGCGCCAGCAGCTTGGGGGGGGAGATGGATGGCTACACCTTC
>TRBJ1-2|-|few|TRBV29-1
CSVLAGPGYTF
TGCAGCGTACTAGCAGGTCCTGGCTACACCTTC
>TRBJ2-5|TRBD2|-|TRBV10-3
CAIRERLAGGQETQYF
TGTGCCATCAGGGAACGTCTAGCGGGGGGGCAAGAGACCCAGTACTTC
>TRBJ2-5|TRBD2|-|TRBV4-1
CASSQGTSGGSLQETQYF
TGCGCCAGCAGCCAAGGGACTAGCGGGGGGTCACTACAAGAGACCCAGTACTTC
>TRBJ2-3|-|-|TRBV19
CASSIWARGASTDTQYF
TGTGCCAGTAGTATTTGGGCCAGGGGAGCAAGCACAGATACGCAGTATTTT
>TRBJ2-1|-|once|TRBV19
CASSESVYNEQFF
TGTGCCAGTAGTGAATCGGTATACAATGAGCAGTTCTTC
>TRBJ2-1|TRBD1|-|TRBV11-2
CASSPGQGNSHNEQFF
TGTGCCAGCAGCCCCGGACAGGGTAATTCCCACAATGAGCAGTTCTTC
>TRBJ1-6|-|-|TRBV9
CASSVSSGQNSPLHF
TGTGCCAGCAGCGTTTCTTCGGGTCAAAATTCACCCCTCCACTTT
>TRBJ2-5|-|-|TRBV5-1
CASSFDNPQETQYF
TGCGCCAGCAGCTTCGACAACCCCCAGGAGACCCAGTACTTC
>TRBJ2-7|-|once|TRBV7-9
CASSPTVSYEQYF
TGTGCCAGCAGCCCGACAGTTTCCTACGAGCAGTACTTC